This TCR beta chain comes out of a study of blood T cell repertoires in COVID-19. Overall study: Samples of COVID-19 (acute and convalescent) were obtained from the United States, Italy and Spain. T cells, B-cell-depleted T cells, or PBMCs provided the cDNA or gDNA that served as material.

In the original workflow: By means of reference gene primer amplification, nucleated cell counts were estimated. Clones were sequenced by immunoSEQ multiplex PCR, and TCRdb holds only the in-frame ones, with some missing. Clone size and the V and J calls come from that table; the DNA yielded D and trimming. The sample consists of around 56,000 clones, roughly 79% of them appearing once. Germline V gene data show CDR1 as KGHSH and CDR2 as LQKENI. The CDR3 contains 17 residues. V shed 0 bases, J shed 3 bases, and the junction held 10 bases outside the gene matches. The TCR comes from a man in his sixties with acute or convalescent COVID-19. Sequencing was carried out using peripheral blood. The chain carries TRBV18 and TRBJ2-5; 7 positions agree with TRBD1. Here the CDR3 reads CASSPPQTGQLKETQYF. In DNA, the CDR3 is TGTGCCAGCTCACCACCGCAGACGGGACAGTTGAAAGAGACCCAGTACTTC. Complete variable domain (other parts from reference TRBV18 and TRBJ2-5): NAGVMQNPRHLVRRRGQEARLRCSPMKGHSHVYWYRQLPEEGLKFMVYLQKENIIDESGMPKERFSAEFPKEGPSILRIQQVVRGDSAAYFCASSPPQTGQLKETQYFGPGTRLLVL.